Below, 10 T cell receptor beta chains from the same sample are listed, as sequenced in a study of blood T cell repertoires in COVID-19. The assay was immunoSEQ multiplex PCR, and TCRdb's table has in-frame clones only and misses some. Among approximately 270,000 clones, around 90% were seen once, and the ten largest hold 2.8%. The sample was PBMCs or T cells enriched from blood (not recorded which). Every receptor here comes from a man in his forties or fifties who had been exposed to COVID-19.

V is TRBV12-5 and J is TRBJ2-4; the match to TRBD2 covers 13 bases. Per germline, CDR1 LGHNT and CDR2 FRNRAP. The CDR3 totals 22 residues. V was clipped by 2 bases and J by 0 bases; unmatched bases: 16. DNA of the CDR3: TGTGCTAGTGGTTTGTCCCCCGGGGGACTAGCGGGACACCCTGTAGCCAAAAACATTCAGTACTTC. It encodes CASGLSPGGLAGHPVAKNIQYF.

CDR3 sequence reads: CASSVNLNSGNTIYF. As DNA, the CDR3 is TGTGCCAGCAGCGTAAACTTAAACTCTGGAAACACCATATATTTT. V is TRBV11-2 and J is TRBJ1-3; D gene unclear. The CDR3 runs to 15 residues. The germline V and J ends were trimmed by 5 bases and 0 bases, with 11 bases remaining between them. Germline V lookup: CDR1 SGHAT, CDR2 FQNNGV.

V usage is TRBV19 and J usage is TRBJ1-2, with TRBD1 matching 9 bases. The CDR3 has 16 residues. V dropped 4 bases and J dropped 4; count of bases not matched to a gene: 10. CDR1 is LNHDA, CDR2 SQIVND, per germline (reference sequence). CDR3 sequence: CASSTGTGRSTYGYTF. CDR3 sequence (DNA): TGTGCCAGTAGTACCGGGACAGGGAGATCTACCTATGGCTACACCTTC. The whole variable domain, remainder taken from reference TRBV19 and TRBJ1-2, is DGGITQSPKYLFRKEGQNVTLSCEQNLNHDAMYWYRQDPGQGLRLIYYSQIVNDFQKGDIAEGYSVSREKKESFPLTVTSAQKNPTAFYLCASSTGTGRSTYGYTFGSGTRLTVV.

The sample holds a few counts of this clone. The CDR3 is CASGPEGGSSYNEQFF. CDR3 coding DNA: TGTGCTAGTGGTCCAGAGGGGGGGAGCTCCTACAATGAGCAGTTCTTC. This chain uses TRBV12-5 with TRBJ2-1; a possible D gene is TRBD2 (7 bases). The germline V gene encodes CDR1 LGHNT and CDR2 FRNRAP. CDR3 size: 16 residues. The V end was cut by 5 bases, the J end by 0 bases, with 14 bases between.

The chain is built from TRBV28 and TRBJ1-5, with TRBD1 identical over 8 bases. Germline V gives CDR1 MDHEN, CDR2 SYDVKM. This CDR3 has 16 amino acids. V was clipped by 6 bases and J by 1 base; unmatched bases: 8. The CDR3 DNA follows: TGTGCCAGCAGACTATGGACAGGGATCAGCAATCAGCCCCAGCATTTT. It codes for CASRLWTGISNQPQHF. The whole variable domain, remainder taken from reference TRBV28 and TRBJ1-5, is DVKVTQSSRYLVKRTGEKVFLECVQDMDHENMFWYRQDPGLGLRLIYFSYDVKMKEKGDIPEGYSVSREKKERFSLILESASTNQTSMYLCASRLWTGISNQPQHFGDGTRLSIL.

The chain couples TRBV4-1 to TRBJ2-7, with TRBD2 matching 11 bases. Losses at the gene ends were 2 bases for V and 4 bases for J; bases not matched to a gene: 10. Germline assignment: CDR1 MGHRA and CDR2 YSYEKL. This CDR3 is built from 17 residues. CDR3 sequence reads: CASSQYGKLAGGYEQYF. The CDR3 bases are TGCGCCAGCAGCCAATACGGAAAGCTAGCGGGAGGTTACGAGCAGTACTTC.

This clone occurred once. The chain combines TRBV28 with TRBJ1-2; 7 nucleotides align to TRBD1. There are 14 residues in the CDR3. Trimming removed 6 bases from V and 6 bases from J; junction bases left unmatched: 10. CDR1 is MDHEN and CDR2 is SYDVKM in the germline V gene. CDR3: CASRGTVSLHGYTF. The CDR3 DNA sequence: TGTGCCAGCAGAGGGACAGTTTCCTTGCATGGCTACACCTTC.

The V call is TRBV28, the J call TRBJ2-1; 10 positions agree with TRBD2. CDR3 length: 22 residues. Looked up from germline, CDR1 is MDHEN and CDR2 is SYDVKM. With V trimmed by 3 bases and J by 0 bases, 20 bases remained unmatched. CDR3 protein: CASSFLVPSGREQESSYNEQFF. CDR3 nucleotide sequence: TGTGCCAGCAGTTTTCTGGTGCCGAGCGGGAGGGAGCAAGAGAGCTCCTACAATGAGCAGTTCTTC.

V gene TRBV27 combines with J gene TRBJ2-1; maybe TRBD2 (5 bases). V was clipped by 7 bases and J by 4 bases, with 11 bases between them. This CDR3 has 13 residues. Germline V gene sequence: CDR1 MNHEY, CDR2 SMNVEV (reference sequence). DNA of the CDR3: TGTGCCAGCACCCGAAGCGGTTACAATGAGCAGTTCTTC. The encoded protein is CASTRSGYNEQFF.

As regards this clone: The germline gene is not matched at one end of the junction; a read error may be the cause. The CDR3 nucleotides read TGTGCCAGCTCCCCACAGGGGGCTTACGAGCAGTACTTC. Amino acid sequence: CASSPQGAYEQYF. The rearrangement uses TRBV18 and TRBJ2-7; 9 nucleotides agree with TRBD1. Germline CDR1 reads KGHSH; CDR2 reads LQKENI. The CDR3 covers 13 residues.